This paragraph covers one TCR beta chain sequence. The data stem from a study of blood T cell repertoires in COVID-19. This CDR3 has 12 amino acids. Germline values: CDR1 MGHDK, CDR2 SYGVNS. Trimming took off 1 base at V and 10 bases at J, with 10 bases between the two ends. Profiled with immunoSEQ multiplex PCR; TCRdb holds only in-frame clones, not every one. The table lists 55,000 to 80,000 clones, over 70% of them singletons. The chain recombines TRBV25-1 with TRBJ1-2; D unclear. This sequence originates from a man aged 50-59 years with active COVID-19. The sequencing sample was made of peripheral blood. The CDR3 bases are TGTGCCAGCAGTGAATGGCGCGGGCTCTACACCTTC. Protein sequence: CASSEWRGLYTF.